Listed below are T cell receptor beta chains from one sample, sequenced in a study of Ad26.COV2.S vaccination and SARS-CoV-2 variants. Clones were sequenced by immunoSEQ multiplex PCR, and TCRdb holds only the in-frame ones, with some missing. The sample lists about 470,000 clones, 80% to 95% occurring once. Specimen: peripheral blood, collected in a trial of Ad26.COV2.S vaccine versus placebo. All receptors come from a person aged 18-65 years who received the Ad26.COV2.S COVID-19 vaccine or a placebo. The CDR3 runs from the conserved cysteine through the conserved F or W. Fields, in order: V gene, clone size, D gene, J gene, CDR3 DNA, CDR3 protein. D genes are given only for firm matches. A row's size may be missing; if present it is once, few, many or a size class.

v_gene: TRBV28; abundance: .; d_gene: TRBD1; j_gene: TRBJ1-1; CDR3nt: TGTGCCAGCAGTCCTGGGACAGTTAAGAACACTGAAGCTTTCTTT; CDR3aa: CASSPGTVKNTEAFF
v_gene: TRBV5-6; abundance: .; d_gene: .; j_gene: TRBJ2-1; CDR3nt: TGTGCCAGCAGCTTGCTCCTGGGGGGAAGCTCCTACAATGAGCAGTTCTTC; CDR3aa: CASSLLLGGSSYNEQFF
v_gene: TRBV7-2; abundance: .; d_gene: .; j_gene: TRBJ1-2; CDR3nt: TGTGCCAGCAGCTTTTCCGGGGACTATGGCTACACCTTC; CDR3aa: CASSFSGDYGYTF
v_gene: TRBV9; abundance: .; d_gene: .; j_gene: TRBJ2-7; CDR3nt: TGTGCCAGCAGCGTAGAGGAGGGGGCCGAGCAGTACTTC; CDR3aa: CASSVEEGAEQYF
v_gene: TRBV9; abundance: .; d_gene: .; j_gene: TRBJ2-3; CDR3nt: TGTGCCAGCAGCGTAGTCCCTGGGGTAGATACGCAGTATTTT; CDR3aa: CASSVVPGVDTQYF
v_gene: TRBV7-2; abundance: .; d_gene: .; j_gene: TRBJ1-5; CDR3nt: TGTGCCAGCAGCTCACCATATCAGCCCCAGCATTTT; CDR3aa: CASSSPYQPQHF
v_gene: TRBV7-2; abundance: .; d_gene: TRBD2; j_gene: TRBJ2-5; CDR3nt: TGTGCCAGCAGCCAAATGACTAGCGGACAAGAGACCCAGTACTTC; CDR3aa: CASSQMTSGQETQYF
v_gene: TRBV24-1; abundance: once; d_gene: TRBD2; j_gene: TRBJ2-2; CDR3nt: TGTGCCACCCAAGGACTAGCGGACCACACGAACACCGGGGAGCTGTTTTTT; CDR3aa: CATQGLADHTNTGELFF
v_gene: TRBV19; abundance: .; d_gene: .; j_gene: TRBJ1-2; CDR3nt: TGTGCGAGTACAGGGACCCAATCCCTCTATGGCTACACCTTC; CDR3aa: CASTGTQSLYGYTF
v_gene: TRBV30; abundance: .; d_gene: .; j_gene: TRBJ2-7; CDR3nt: TGTGCCTGGAGCCCAGGGCTTGACTACGAGCAGTACTTC; CDR3aa: CAWSPGLDYEQYF
v_gene: TRBV10-3; abundance: .; d_gene: .; j_gene: TRBJ1-4; CDR3nt: TGTGCCATCAGGGACAGTACTAATGAAAAACTGTTTTTT; CDR3aa: CAIRDSTNEKLFF
v_gene: TRBV6-4; abundance: .; d_gene: .; j_gene: TRBJ1-3; CDR3nt: TGTGCCAGCAGTGCAAACGGGGGGGCTGGAAACACCATATATTTT; CDR3aa: CASSANGGAGNTIYF
v_gene: TRBV28; abundance: .; d_gene: .; j_gene: TRBJ2-7; CDR3nt: TGTGCCAGCAGTTCACCTAGCACCTACGAGCAGTACTTC; CDR3aa: CASSSPSTYEQYF
v_gene: TRBV28; abundance: .; d_gene: .; j_gene: TRBJ2-7; CDR3nt: TGTGCCAGCAGTCCCCGGGGAATCTACGAGCAGTACTTC; CDR3aa: CASSPRGIYEQYF
v_gene: TRBV27; abundance: once; d_gene: .; j_gene: TRBJ2-3; CDR3nt: TGTGCCAGCGGAAGGCGGGGCCTCACAGATACGCAGTATTTT; CDR3aa: CASGRRGLTDTQYF
v_gene: TRBV7-3; abundance: .; d_gene: .; j_gene: TRBJ2-1; CDR3nt: TGTGCCAGCAGCTTAACATCAGACAATGAGCAGTTCTTC; CDR3aa: CASSLTSDNEQFF
v_gene: TRBV19; abundance: .; d_gene: .; j_gene: TRBJ2-1; CDR3nt: TGTGCCAGTAGTAGAACTCTAGCGTCCTCCTACAATGAGCAGTTCTTC; CDR3aa: CASSRTLASSYNEQFF
v_gene: TRBV7-9; abundance: .; d_gene: .; j_gene: TRBJ2-7; CDR3nt: TGTGCCAGCAGCCGAGAGAACGAGCAGTACTTC; CDR3aa: CASSRENEQYF
v_gene: TRBV6-2/TRBV6-3; abundance: .; d_gene: .; j_gene: TRBJ2-4; CDR3nt: TGTGCCAGCAGTTACGGAGCGGTAGCCAAAAACATTCAGTACTTC; CDR3aa: CASSYGAVAKNIQYF
v_gene: TRBV20-1; abundance: once; d_gene: TRBD2; j_gene: TRBJ2-7; CDR3nt: TGCAGTGCTAGTCTGGGACTAGCGGGGTACGAGCAGTACTTC; CDR3aa: CSASLGLAGYEQYF
v_gene: TRBV7-2; abundance: .; d_gene: .; j_gene: TRBJ2-7; CDR3nt: TGTGCCAGCAGCGGCAGGGATTCCTACGAGCAGTACTTC; CDR3aa: CASSGRDSYEQYF
v_gene: TRBV5-4; abundance: .; d_gene: .; j_gene: TRBJ1-6; CDR3nt: TGTGCCAGCAGCGCCGGGACGGCTTATAATTCACCCCTCCACTTT; CDR3aa: CASSAGTAYNSPLHF
v_gene: TRBV4-3; abundance: .; d_gene: TRBD1; j_gene: TRBJ1-2; CDR3nt: TGCGCCAGCAGCCAAGTTAGGGCAGGGGACAGCTATGGCTACACCTTC; CDR3aa: CASSQVRAGDSYGYTF
v_gene: TRBV14; abundance: .; d_gene: .; j_gene: TRBJ2-7; CDR3nt: TGTGCCAGCAGCCAAGTCGGGGGCTACGAGCAGTACTTC; CDR3aa: CASSQVGGYEQYF
v_gene: TRBV28; abundance: .; d_gene: TRBD2; j_gene: TRBJ2-7; CDR3nt: TGTGCCAGCCTGTCCGGGACTAGCGTTTACGAGCAGTACTTC; CDR3aa: CASLSGTSVYEQYF
v_gene: TRBV5-6; abundance: .; d_gene: .; j_gene: TRBJ2-7; CDR3nt: TGTGCCAGCAGCTTGGCTCACAGGGTACCCTACTACGAGCAGTACTTC; CDR3aa: CASSLAHRVPYYEQYF
v_gene: TRBV9; abundance: .; d_gene: .; j_gene: TRBJ1-5; CDR3nt: TGTGCCAGCAGCGTCAGCGGGGGGAATCAGCCCCAGCATTTT; CDR3aa: CASSVSGGNQPQHF
v_gene: TRBV28; abundance: .; d_gene: .; j_gene: TRBJ2-5; CDR3nt: TGTGCCAGCAGTTCCCGGACCGATGGGCGGGAGACCCAGTACTTC; CDR3aa: CASSSRTDGRETQYF
v_gene: TRBV11-2; abundance: .; d_gene: TRBD1; j_gene: TRBJ2-7; CDR3nt: TGTGCCAGCAGCCCCGGGACAGGGTCCTACGAGCAGTACTTC; CDR3aa: CASSPGTGSYEQYF
v_gene: TRBV7-8; abundance: .; d_gene: TRBD1; j_gene: TRBJ1-6; CDR3nt: TGTGCCAGCAGCTTAAGGGGACAGGGGACTTATAATTCACCCCTCCACTTT; CDR3aa: CASSLRGQGTYNSPLHF
v_gene: TRBV7-3; abundance: .; d_gene: TRBD2; j_gene: TRBJ2-2; CDR3nt: TGTGCCAGCAGCCCCTTAGCGGGGACCGGGGAGCTGTTTTTT; CDR3aa: CASSPLAGTGELFF
v_gene: TRBV28; abundance: .; d_gene: .; j_gene: TRBJ2-7; CDR3nt: TGTGCCAGCAGACCCTGGAGGGGGCTGGACGAGCAGTACTTC; CDR3aa: CASRPWRGLDEQYF
v_gene: TRBV7-9; abundance: .; d_gene: TRBD2; j_gene: TRBJ2-1; CDR3nt: TGTGCCAGCAGCCCCGAGACTAGCGGGAGGGCCGGTGAGCAGTTCTTC; CDR3aa: CASSPETSGRAGEQFF
v_gene: TRBV28; abundance: .; d_gene: TRBD1; j_gene: TRBJ1-2; CDR3nt: TGTGCCAGCAAGATCCACAGGGGGCTCGGCTACACCTTC; CDR3aa: CASKIHRGLGYTF
v_gene: TRBV7-9; abundance: .; d_gene: TRBD2; j_gene: TRBJ2-7; CDR3nt: TGTGCCAGCAGCTTGCTAGCGGGAGTTGAGTACTTC; CDR3aa: CASSLLAGVEYF
v_gene: TRBV4-2; abundance: once; d_gene: .; j_gene: TRBJ2-2; CDR3nt: TGTGCCAGCAGACAACGAGGGAAGGACACCGGGGAGCTGTTTTTT; CDR3aa: CASRQRGKDTGELFF
v_gene: TRBV18; abundance: .; d_gene: .; j_gene: TRBJ2-1; CDR3nt: TGTGCCAGCTCACCGAAGGAGCTCTACAATGAGCAGTTCTTC; CDR3aa: CASSPKELYNEQFF
v_gene: TRBV7-8; abundance: .; d_gene: .; j_gene: TRBJ2-3; CDR3nt: TGTGCCAGCAGCTTACAGGGGCGCGGCACAGATACGCAGTATTTT; CDR3aa: CASSLQGRGTDTQYF
v_gene: TRBV21-1; abundance: few; d_gene: .; j_gene: TRBJ1-1; CDR3nt: TGTGCCAGCACCCTAAAAAAGGGGAAGGGAAACACTGAAGCTTTCTTT; CDR3aa: CASTLKKGKGNTEAFF
v_gene: TRBV7-9; abundance: .; d_gene: .; j_gene: TRBJ1-2; CDR3nt: TGTGCCAGCAGCTTAGTAGGGGCTACAACCCCTACACGCTATGGCTACACCTTC; CDR3aa: CASSLVGATTPTRYGYTF
v_gene: TRBV11-1; abundance: .; d_gene: TRBD1; j_gene: TRBJ2-3; CDR3nt: TGTGCCAGCAGCTTAGACAGGGGAGTCTACACAGATACGCAGTATTTT; CDR3aa: CASSLDRGVYTDTQYF
v_gene: TRBV7-8; abundance: .; d_gene: TRBD1; j_gene: TRBJ2-1; CDR3nt: TGTGCCAGCAGCCCGACAGGGATCTATGAGCAGTTCTTC; CDR3aa: CASSPTGIYEQFF
v_gene: TRBV19; abundance: .; d_gene: TRBD1; j_gene: TRBJ2-7; CDR3nt: TGTGCCAGTAGTATCGCCGGGACAGGGGCCGGGAGAGCGCCCTACGAGCAGTACTTC; CDR3aa: CASSIAGTGAGRAPYEQYF
v_gene: TRBV10-3; abundance: .; d_gene: .; j_gene: TRBJ1-2; CDR3nt: TGTGCCATTAGCCCGGGGGACTTTAACTATGGCTACACCTTC; CDR3aa: CAISPGDFNYGYTF
v_gene: TRBV9; abundance: .; d_gene: TRBD2; j_gene: TRBJ2-1; CDR3nt: TGTGCCAGCAGCGCCGGGAGAGGGGCTAGCGGGTATAACAATGAGCAGTTCTTC; CDR3aa: CASSAGRGASGYNNEQFF
v_gene: TRBV5-1; abundance: .; d_gene: .; j_gene: TRBJ2-1; CDR3nt: TGCGCCAGCGCAGGGAACTACAATGAGCAGTTCTTC; CDR3aa: CASAGNYNEQFF
v_gene: TRBV19; abundance: .; d_gene: .; j_gene: TRBJ1-3; CDR3nt: TGTGCCAGTAGTAGGACAGTCAACTCTGGAAACACCATATATTTT; CDR3aa: CASSRTVNSGNTIYF
v_gene: TRBV5-1; abundance: .; d_gene: .; j_gene: TRBJ2-1; CDR3nt: TGCGCCAGCAGCTTGGTTGTCGGGAGCCTCGGGAATGAGCAGTTCTTC; CDR3aa: CASSLVVGSLGNEQFF
v_gene: TRBV27; abundance: .; d_gene: .; j_gene: TRBJ2-2; CDR3nt: TGTGCCAGCATATCGGGGGATGGAATCCAAATGTTTTTT; CDR3aa: CASISGDGIQMFF
v_gene: TRBV2; abundance: .; d_gene: .; j_gene: TRBJ2-2; CDR3nt: TGTGCCAGCAGTGAAGCAGCTATAAACACCGGGGAGCTGTTTTTT; CDR3aa: CASSEAAINTGELFF
v_gene: TRBV7-9; abundance: .; d_gene: TRBD1; j_gene: TRBJ1-3; CDR3nt: TGTGCCAGCATCAGGGGGCGAGACCGGTGGGGAAACACCATATATTTT; CDR3aa: CASIRGRDRWGNTIYF
v_gene: TRBV28; abundance: .; d_gene: .; j_gene: TRBJ1-6; CDR3nt: TGTGCCAGCAGTTTATCTCGGAGGCTAAATTCACCCCTCCACTTT; CDR3aa: CASSLSRRLNSPLHF
v_gene: TRBV7-6; abundance: .; d_gene: TRBD1; j_gene: TRBJ2-3; CDR3nt: TGTGCCAGCAGCTTAGGACAGGGGAGCGCAGATACGCAGTATTTT; CDR3aa: CASSLGQGSADTQYF
v_gene: TRBV6-2/TRBV6-3; abundance: .; d_gene: TRBD1; j_gene: TRBJ2-5; CDR3nt: TGTGCCAGCAGTTTGACCACCCCGGGACAGGGGAGGGAGACCCAGTACTTC; CDR3aa: CASSLTTPGQGRETQYF
v_gene: TRBV7-2; abundance: .; d_gene: .; j_gene: TRBJ1-2; CDR3nt: TGTGCCAGCAGCTTAGAGGCAGCTTATGGAGGCTACACCTTC; CDR3aa: CASSLEAAYGGYTF
v_gene: TRBV10-1; abundance: .; d_gene: TRBD2; j_gene: TRBJ2-1; CDR3nt: TGCGCCAGCAGTAGGCCTAAGACTAGCGGGACGGCTGTGGGGAATGAGCAGTTCTTC; CDR3aa: CASSRPKTSGTAVGNEQFF
v_gene: TRBV7-2; abundance: .; d_gene: TRBD2; j_gene: TRBJ2-7; CDR3nt: TGTGCCAGCAGCATCCTTGGGCGGGAGGGTTACGAGCAGTACTTC; CDR3aa: CASSILGREGYEQYF
v_gene: TRBV18; abundance: .; d_gene: .; j_gene: TRBJ2-2; CDR3nt: TGTGCCAGCTCACCATCAACGAACACCGGGGAGCTGTTTTTT; CDR3aa: CASSPSTNTGELFF
v_gene: TRBV11-3; abundance: .; d_gene: .; j_gene: TRBJ2-2; CDR3nt: TGTGCCAGCAGCTTAGAGGTGTTGGCCGGAGACACCGGGGAGCTGTTTTTT; CDR3aa: CASSLEVLAGDTGELFF
v_gene: TRBV9; abundance: .; d_gene: .; j_gene: TRBJ2-1; CDR3nt: TGTGCCAGCAGCGTCGCTGGAGCGGAGCAGTTCTTC; CDR3aa: CASSVAGAEQFF